The sequence of this T cell receptor (beta chain) was determined in a study of T cell responses to AZD1222 COVID-19 vaccine. Study-level findings and limits: Unmutated regions of variants are reportedly targeted by nearly half of spike-specific TCRs. The donor group comprised mostly white British people and more females; the analysis possibly underestimated clonal diversity. Researchers report vaccine-associated CD4 TCRs spanning spike, with dominance at 160-218 and 743-854.

On this clone: The antigen is unknown.

The CDR3 extends over 18 amino acids. Trimming cost V 4 bases and J 4 bases; bases outside gene matches: 13. Germline CDR1 SGHVS, CDR2 FQNEAQ. Sequencing was performed with immunoSEQ multiplex PCR; in TCRdb, only in-frame clones are kept and a portion is missing. The sample lists more than 80,000 clones, about 86% occurring once. The genes are TRBV7-8 and TRBJ1-2; TRBD1 agrees at 12 bases. The starting material was peripheral blood, obtained on day 0 of MenACWY control vaccination. The sequence was obtained from an adult in good health. This chain's CDR3 is CASSSQRDRGQESYGYTF. CDR3 in DNA: TGTGCCAGCAGCTCCCAACGGGACAGGGGGCAAGAAAGCTATGGCTACACCTTC.